This TCR beta chain was profiled in a study of T cell responses to AZD1222 COVID-19 vaccine. Generated by immunoSEQ multiplex PCR, the TCRdb table keeps only in-frame clones and is missing some. The table has roughly 180,000 clones, around 93% seen once. Notes on this clone: Its antigen is still unknown.

With 5 bases removed from V and 4 bases from J, the gap between germline ends came to 11 bases. Germline CDR1 is MNHEY and CDR2 is SVGAGI. The CDR3 runs 13 residues. Whole-study findings and limits: Unmutated regions of variants are reportedly targeted by nearly half of spike-specific TCRs. Dominant at 160-218 and 743-854, vaccine-associated CD4 TCRs also spanned spike. Donors were chiefly white British, with a greater number of females, and clonal diversity was perhaps underestimated. Spike-specific TCR repertoires showed rising breadth and depth after two AZD1222 doses.

The TCR sequence derives from an adult who received the MenACWY meningococcal vaccine as a control. The chain couples TRBV6-5 to TRBJ1-2; no clear D. Material: peripheral blood, obtained 28 days after the second dose of the MenACWY control vaccine. CDR3 nucleotides: TGTGCCAGCAGTCCGGGTCACACCTATGGCTACACCTTC. This translates into CASSPGHTYGYTF.